This TCR beta chain was retrieved from a study of T cells in Graves' hyperthyroidism and ophthalmopathy. CDR3 length: 11 residues. Per the germline V gene, CDR1 is MDHEN and CDR2 is SYDVKM. V lost 6 bases to trimming and J lost 8 bases; unmatched junction nucleotides: 2. Notes on the study in general: In blood, most of the thyroid clonotypes expanded above 0.001 were also present.

Researchers amplified the TCR beta CDR3 regions from RNA transcripts. HTBI primers were used for first-round RT-PCR of the TCR CDR3. Via MiXCR, TCRdb re-called the multiplex PCR reads, giving one row per CDR3 protein. The sample yields 550,000 to 600,000 distinct CDR3 sequences, around 14% seen once. For this clonotype: What it binds is unknown.

The sequence came from a woman between 18 and 29 years old with Graves' ophthalmopathy. Sequencing was carried out using blood. The chain employs TRBV28 and TRBJ1-2; 8 bases fit TRBD1. This chain's CDR3 is CASSRGLGYTF. The CDR3 DNA reads as TGTGCCAGCAGCAGGGGGCTAGGCTACACCTTC.